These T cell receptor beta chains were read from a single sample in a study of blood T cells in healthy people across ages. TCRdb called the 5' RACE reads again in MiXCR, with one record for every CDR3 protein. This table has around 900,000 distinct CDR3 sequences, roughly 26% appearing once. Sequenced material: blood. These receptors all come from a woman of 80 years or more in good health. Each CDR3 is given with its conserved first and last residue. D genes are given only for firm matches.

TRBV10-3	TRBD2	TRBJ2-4	CAISGTGEGNIQYF
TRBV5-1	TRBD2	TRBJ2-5	CASSLGTSGGKFETQYF
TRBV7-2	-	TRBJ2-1	CASSTGTNNEQFF
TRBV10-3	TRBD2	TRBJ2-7	CAISGTSDSYEQYF
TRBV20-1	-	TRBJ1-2	CSAGDRVGGANYGYTF
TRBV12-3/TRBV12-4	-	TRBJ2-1	CASGRGNEQFF
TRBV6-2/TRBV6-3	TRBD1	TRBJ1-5	CASSYSRTGGSFIQPQHF
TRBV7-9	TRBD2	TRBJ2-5	CASSSTGLAEETQYF
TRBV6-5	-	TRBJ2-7	CASSYSMPGYEQYF
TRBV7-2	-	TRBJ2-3	CASSAWTADTQYF
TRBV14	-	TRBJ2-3	CASGGLTDTQYF
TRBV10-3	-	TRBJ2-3	CAISEANLGTTDTQYF
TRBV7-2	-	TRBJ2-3	CASSLRALGGLSTDTQYF
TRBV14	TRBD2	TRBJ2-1	CASSQQRGISHGQFF
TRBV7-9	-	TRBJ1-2	CASSFQGNPSYGYTF
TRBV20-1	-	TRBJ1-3	CSARDSLRAGNTIYF